This T cell receptor beta chain was documented in a study of OX40 agonist ivuxolimab in advanced cancers. As for the study in general: An agonistic human IgG2 monoclonal antibody against OX40 (CD134) was given.

This clone was recorded once. Deletions cut 0 bases from V and 10 bases from J, with 13 bases between. Germline V gene data show CDR1 as SGHNT and CDR2 as YYREEE (reference sequence). There are 13 residues in the CDR3. Profiled with immunoSEQ multiplex PCR; TCRdb holds only in-frame clones, not every one. Of about 61,000 clones detected, around 87% appear once; the ten largest clones hold roughly 1.2%. The clonotype comes from an adult with an advanced solid tumor such as melanoma, head and neck, liver or kidney cancer. J is TRBJ1-1 and V is TRBV5-4; D is possibly TRBD1 (5 bases). The sequenced sample was CD4+ or CD8+ T cells sorted from blood, obtained in a trial of the OX40 agonist ivuxolimab. CDR3 bases: TGTGCCAGCAGCTTGGAACCAGGGTACGTAGCTTTCTTT. Translation gives CASSLEPGYVAFF. The whole variable domain, filled in from reference TRBV5-4 and TRBJ1-1, reads ETGVTQSPTHLIKTRGQQVTLRCSSQSGHNTVSWYQQALGQGPQFIFQYYREEENGRGNFPPRFSGLQFPNYSSELNVNALELDDSALYLCASSLEPGYVAFFGQGTRLTVV.